The clone carrying this T cell receptor (beta chain) appeared a few times. The antigen remains unidentified. This entry comes from a study of CD8 T cells in ankylosing spondylitis. Study results and caveats: Blood from ankylosing spondylitis patients appeared to carry a characteristic roughly eight-variant TCR beta motif.

Per germline, CDR1 DFQATT and CDR2 SNEGSKA (reference sequence). Trimming shortened V by 0 bases and J by 6 bases, and 18 bases separated the two germline ends. This CDR3 is 16 amino acids long. Using its own MiXCR run on the 5' RACE reads, TCRdb lists one record per CDR3 protein. The sample records more than 650,000 distinct CDR3 sequences, 12% being singletons. The sample taken for sequencing was blood, either unsorted or a sorted T cell fraction (not recorded which). This receptor was obtained from a male donor with ankylosing spondylitis. The chain joins TRBV20-1 to TRBJ2-1; D unresolved. The DNA of the CDR3 is TGCAGTGCTAGAGACGTCGGACGGCGCTTAATCAATGAGCAGTTCTTC. Encoded protein: CSARDVGRRLINEQFF.